The rows below give T cell receptor beta chains drawn from one sample of a study of shared clonotypes between healthy human individuals. Sequencing was performed with immunoSEQ multiplex PCR; in TCRdb, only in-frame clones are kept and a portion is missing. This sample has some 580,000 clones, with roughly 98% found just once. Sequencing was done on a sample of naive CD8+ T cells sorted from blood. These receptors originate from a man aged 25-40 years in good health. The CDR3 runs from the conserved cysteine through the conserved F or W. Fields, in order: clone size, J gene, V gene, D gene, CDR3 DNA, CDR3 protein. D genes are given only for firm matches. Size is omitted from some rows. Given values are once, few, many or a class for expanded clones.

clone size: .
J gene: TRBJ2-2
V gene: TRBV5-1
D gene: TRBD2
CDR3 DNA: TGCGCCAGCAGCTTGGGAGCGGGAGATCTCCCCACCGGGGAGCTGTTTTTT
CDR3 protein: CASSLGAGDLPTGELFF

clone size: few
J gene: TRBJ2-7
V gene: TRBV7-8
D gene: .
CDR3 DNA: TGTGCCAGCAGCATGCGGAGAGGTTTGGCCTACGAGCAGTACTTC
CDR3 protein: CASSMRRGLAYEQYF

clone size: .
J gene: TRBJ1-5
V gene: TRBV19
D gene: .
CDR3 DNA: TGTGCCAGTAGTAACCTCGAGGCAATGTCGTCTTGGGGCAATCAGCCCCAGCATTTT
CDR3 protein: CASSNLEAMSSWGNQPQHF

clone size: once
J gene: TRBJ1-1
V gene: TRBV7-2
D gene: TRBD1
CDR3 DNA: TGTGCCAGCAGCACTCGACAGGGGGCGGCCACTGAAGCTTTCTTT
CDR3 protein: CASSTRQGAATEAFF

clone size: .
J gene: TRBJ1-2
V gene: TRBV7-9
D gene: .
CDR3 DNA: TGTGCCAGCAGCCAGGAGGGACAAGTCTATGGCTACACCTTC
CDR3 protein: CASSQEGQVYGYTF

clone size: .
J gene: TRBJ2-1
V gene: TRBV5-4
D gene: .
CDR3 DNA: TGTGCCAGCAGCGGGAGAGACTATAGCAATGAGCAGTTCTTC
CDR3 protein: CASSGRDYSNEQFF

clone size: .
J gene: TRBJ2-1
V gene: TRBV29-1
D gene: TRBD2
CDR3 DNA: TGCAGCGTTGACGCCCGGGAGGGCCGCGACAATGAGCAGTTCTTC
CDR3 protein: CSVDAREGRDNEQFF

clone size: .
J gene: TRBJ1-1
V gene: TRBV28
D gene: .
CDR3 DNA: TGTGCCAGCAGTTATCTGGGAGGGCACACTGAAGCTTTCTTT
CDR3 protein: CASSYLGGHTEAFF

clone size: .
J gene: TRBJ2-7
V gene: TRBV29-1
D gene: .
CDR3 DNA: TGCAGTGCTTTTGAGGGAAGCTCCTACGAGCAGTACTTC
CDR3 protein: CSAFEGSSYEQYF

clone size: once
J gene: TRBJ2-7
V gene: TRBV4-1
D gene: TRBD1
CDR3 DNA: TGCGCCAGCAGCCAAGATGGATTGACAGGGGGCTCCTACGAGCAGTACTTC
CDR3 protein: CASSQDGLTGGSYEQYF

clone size: .
J gene: TRBJ2-5
V gene: TRBV18
D gene: .
CDR3 DNA: TGTGCCAGCTCACTCTCAGGTGTGTCGGTCCAAGAGACCCAGTACTTC
CDR3 protein: CASSLSGVSVQETQYF

clone size: .
J gene: TRBJ2-2
V gene: TRBV5-6
D gene: TRBD2
CDR3 DNA: TGTGCCAGCAGCCACAGCGGGAGGGCGAGCACCGGGGAGCTGTTTTTT
CDR3 protein: CASSHSGRASTGELFF

clone size: .
J gene: TRBJ2-7
V gene: TRBV19
D gene: TRBD2
CDR3 DNA: TGTGCCAGTAGTATTCTGCTAGCGGGACTTTACGAGCAGTACTTC
CDR3 protein: CASSILLAGLYEQYF

clone size: .
J gene: TRBJ2-1
V gene: TRBV30
D gene: TRBD2
CDR3 DNA: TGTGCCTGGAGTGCCTACCTCCCCCATCGGACTAGCGGGACTGAAAATGAGCAGTTCTTC
CDR3 protein: CAWSAYLPHRTSGTENEQFF

clone size: .
J gene: TRBJ2-5
V gene: TRBV7-8
D gene: .
CDR3 DNA: TGTGCCAGCAGCTTACAGGGGGGGTTGGAGACCCAGTACTTC
CDR3 protein: CASSLQGGLETQYF

clone size: .
J gene: TRBJ2-5
V gene: TRBV5-1
D gene: TRBD2
CDR3 DNA: TGCGCCAGCAGCTGGGGGACTAGCGGAGGGGAGACCCAGTACTTC
CDR3 protein: CASSWGTSGGETQYF

clone size: .
J gene: TRBJ2-7
V gene: TRBV28
D gene: .
CDR3 DNA: TGTGCCAGCAGTTTAAGGGACAGGGGTTTAGCGGGAGTCCACGAGCAGTACTTC
CDR3 protein: CASSLRDRGLAGVHEQYF

clone size: .
J gene: TRBJ2-7
V gene: TRBV4-3
D gene: TRBD2
CDR3 DNA: TGCGCCAGCAGCCGTGGGACTAGCGGGTACGAGCAGTACTTC
CDR3 protein: CASSRGTSGYEQYF

clone size: .
J gene: TRBJ1-1
V gene: TRBV15
D gene: TRBD1
CDR3 DNA: TGTGCCACCAGCAGGAGGGACAGCCCGAACACTGAAGCTTTCTTT
CDR3 protein: CATSRRDSPNTEAFF

clone size: .
J gene: TRBJ1-2
V gene: TRBV11-2
D gene: .
CDR3 DNA: TGTGCCAGCAGCTTAGATCTTTTACAGGGCAACTATGGCTACACCTTC
CDR3 protein: CASSLDLLQGNYGYTF

clone size: .
J gene: TRBJ2-7
V gene: TRBV4-1
D gene: .
CDR3 DNA: TGCGCCAGCAGCCCGTCCGACGGACTCTCCTACGAGCAGTACTTC
CDR3 protein: CASSPSDGLSYEQYF

clone size: .
J gene: TRBJ2-3
V gene: TRBV28
D gene: .
CDR3 DNA: TGTGCCAGCAGTCCTCGTCACAGGGCCGACACAACAGATACGCAGTATTTT
CDR3 protein: CASSPRHRADTTDTQYF

clone size: .
J gene: TRBJ2-7
V gene: TRBV29-1
D gene: TRBD2
CDR3 DNA: TGCAGCGTTGAAGCGGGTAGCGGGAGCCACTCCTACGAGCAGTACTTC
CDR3 protein: CSVEAGSGSHSYEQYF

clone size: .
J gene: TRBJ2-7
V gene: TRBV4-3
D gene: TRBD1
CDR3 DNA: TGCGCCAGCAGCCAAGATCTGGGAACAGGGGGGTCCTACGAGCAGTACTTC
CDR3 protein: CASSQDLGTGGSYEQYF

clone size: .
J gene: TRBJ2-7
V gene: TRBV15
D gene: .
CDR3 DNA: TGTGCCACCGGGACACCTCCGGAGCAGTACTTC
CDR3 protein: CATGTPPEQYF

clone size: .
J gene: TRBJ2-1
V gene: TRBV7-9
D gene: TRBD2
CDR3 DNA: TGTGCCAGCAGCTCGCGGGAGGGCCCCGATGAGCAGTTCTTC
CDR3 protein: CASSSREGPDEQFF

clone size: .
J gene: TRBJ2-5
V gene: TRBV11-2
D gene: .
CDR3 DNA: TGTGCCAGCAGCTTAGGAGAACTAGTGGGGAGGTCGGAGACCCAGTACTTC
CDR3 protein: CASSLGELVGRSETQYF

clone size: .
J gene: TRBJ1-4
V gene: TRBV4-1
D gene: .
CDR3 DNA: TGCGCCAGCAGCCAACAACACGGGACACCTAATGAAAAACTGTTTTTT
CDR3 protein: CASSQQHGTPNEKLFF

clone size: .
J gene: TRBJ2-5
V gene: TRBV6-6
D gene: .
CDR3 DNA: TGTGCCAGCCGTAACAGGTTAACATATCAAGAGACCCAGTACTTC
CDR3 protein: CASRNRLTYQETQYF

clone size: .
J gene: TRBJ1-2
V gene: TRBV14
D gene: .
CDR3 DNA: TGTGCCAGCAGCCAAGGAGCGACCTATGGCTACACCTTC
CDR3 protein: CASSQGATYGYTF

clone size: .
J gene: TRBJ2-1
V gene: TRBV7-6
D gene: TRBD1
CDR3 DNA: TGTGCCAGCAGCTCTACCGGGACAGGGTCCAATGAGCAGTTCTTC
CDR3 protein: CASSSTGTGSNEQFF

clone size: .
J gene: TRBJ1-2
V gene: TRBV28
D gene: .
CDR3 DNA: TGTGCCAGCAGTTCGGACCTCACCGCTTACTATGGCTACACCTTC
CDR3 protein: CASSSDLTAYYGYTF

clone size: .
J gene: TRBJ2-3
V gene: TRBV6-5
D gene: .
CDR3 DNA: TGTGCCAGCAGCCTTGGCGAAAGTACGCAGTATTTT
CDR3 protein: CASSLGESTQYF

clone size: .
J gene: TRBJ1-1
V gene: TRBV28
D gene: TRBD1
CDR3 DNA: TGTGCCAGCAGTTGGACAGGGATCACTGAAGCTTTCTTT
CDR3 protein: CASSWTGITEAFF

clone size: .
J gene: TRBJ2-3
V gene: TRBV27
D gene: TRBD2
CDR3 DNA: TGTGCCAGCAGTTTAATAGCGGGAGGTACTACAGATACGCAGTATTTT
CDR3 protein: CASSLIAGGTTDTQYF

clone size: .
J gene: TRBJ1-5
V gene: TRBV7-8
D gene: .
CDR3 DNA: TGTGCCAGCAGCCCGGGAGTTAGCAATCAGCCCCAGCATTTT
CDR3 protein: CASSPGVSNQPQHF

clone size: .
J gene: TRBJ2-5
V gene: TRBV5-4
D gene: TRBD2
CDR3 DNA: TGTGCCAGCAGCTCCGCCGGACTAGCGGGAGAGACCCAGTACTTC
CDR3 protein: CASSSAGLAGETQYF

clone size: .
J gene: TRBJ2-3
V gene: TRBV7-8
D gene: .
CDR3 DNA: TGTGCCAGCAGCTTAGCGATTTACCAGGGACTTGACACAGATACGCAGTATTTT
CDR3 protein: CASSLAIYQGLDTDTQYF

clone size: .
J gene: TRBJ2-5
V gene: TRBV7-7
D gene: .
CDR3 DNA: TGTGCCAGCAGCTCTCGAGAAGTGGGGACCCAGTACTTC
CDR3 protein: CASSSREVGTQYF

clone size: .
J gene: TRBJ1-1
V gene: TRBV6-1
D gene: TRBD1
CDR3 DNA: TGTGCCAGCAGTGAGACAGGGAATTCTGAAGCTTTCTTT
CDR3 protein: CASSETGNSEAFF

clone size: once
J gene: TRBJ2-7
V gene: TRBV7-9
D gene: .
CDR3 DNA: TGTGCCAGCAGCAATAAGAATCAGGGATCCTACGAGCAGTACTTC
CDR3 protein: CASSNKNQGSYEQYF

clone size: .
J gene: TRBJ2-2
V gene: TRBV5-1
D gene: .
CDR3 DNA: TGCGCCAGCAGCAGTGACACGACCGGGGAGCTGTTTTTT
CDR3 protein: CASSSDTTGELFF

clone size: .
J gene: TRBJ1-3
V gene: TRBV2
D gene: TRBD1
CDR3 DNA: TGTGCCAGCAGTAACAGGGGGCTCGGAAACACCATATATTTT
CDR3 protein: CASSNRGLGNTIYF

clone size: .
J gene: TRBJ2-7
V gene: TRBV29-1
D gene: .
CDR3 DNA: TGCAGCGTTGTCGGCCAGGGCGTATACGAGCAGTACTTC
CDR3 protein: CSVVGQGVYEQYF